These 24 T cell receptor beta chains were sequenced from one sample in a study of blood T cell repertoires in COVID-19. This table comes from immunoSEQ multiplex PCR, and its TCRdb copy is limited to in-frame clones, with some not included. The sample records roughly 78,000 clones, around nine tenths being singletons. Specimen: peripheral blood. The receptors here all came from a woman aged 60-75 years with acute or convalescent COVID-19.

This clone appeared once. The chain employs TRBV19 and TRBJ2-1; TRBD2 matches 16 bases. V shed 0 bases, J shed 0 bases, and the junction held 5 bases outside the gene matches. Germline V gene lookup returns CDR1 LNHDA and CDR2 SQIVND (reference sequence). The CDR3 loop spans 20 amino acids. The CDR3 nucleotides read TGTGCCAGTAGTATAGAGGGGGGACTAGCGGGAGGGAGCTCCTACAATGAGCAGTTCTTC. Translating it yields CASSIEGGLAGGSSYNEQFF.

This chain's CDR3 is CASSPPNSRGGPGELFF. For the CDR3, the DNA is TGTGCCAGCAGTCCACCTAATTCGCGGGGGGGTCCCGGGGAGCTGTTTTTT. The rearrangement links TRBV28 to TRBJ2-2; TRBD2 agrees at 9 bases. Trimming at V came to 5 bases and at J to 6 bases, leaving 13 bases not matched to a gene. This CDR3 has 17 amino acids. Germline values: CDR1 MDHEN, CDR2 SYDVKM.

This clone was seen a single time. CDR3 in DNA: TGTGCCAGCAGTTACTCGTATCGGGGGGGCCCCTACAATGAGCAGTTCTTC. Encoded protein: CASSYSYRGGPYNEQFF. The rearrangement links TRBV6-2 or TRBV6-3 to TRBJ2-1; 8 nucleotides match TRBD2. The germline V gene encodes CDR1 MNHEY and CDR2 SVGEGT. The J segment lost 2 bases and the V segment lost 0 bases, leaving 6 bases of the junction unmatched. The CDR3 consists of 17 residues.

The chain is built from TRBV7-3 and TRBJ2-1; 13 nucleotides align to TRBD2. This CDR3 is built from 16 residues. Trimming at V came to 5 bases and at J to 6 bases, leaving 7 bases not matched to a gene. Germline CDR1 and CDR2: SGHTA and FQGTGA. This CDR3 reads CASSPGLAGVGNEQFF. CDR3 coding DNA: TGTGCCAGCAGCCCCGGACTAGCGGGGGTAGGCAATGAGCAGTTCTTC.

V and J are TRBV29-1 and TRBJ2-3; 8 nucleotides line up with TRBD2. Germline V gene data show CDR1 as SQVTM and CDR2 as ANQGSEA. Trimming at V came to 7 bases and at J to 2 bases, leaving 11 bases not matched to a gene. This CDR3 is 15 amino acids long. This CDR3 is CSGGIAGFNTDTQYF. The CDR3 region has the DNA TGCAGCGGGGGGATAGCGGGGTTCAACACAGATACGCAGTATTTT.

With regard to this clone: In the same sample, other DNA sequences code for this CDR3. V usage is TRBV10-3 and J usage is TRBJ2-1, with unresolved D. Trimming left V 3 bases short and J 0 bases short, with 6 bases between. CDR1 and CDR2 from the germline V gene are ENHRY and SYGVKD. The CDR3 contains 14 residues. The CDR3 DNA reads as TGTGCCATCAGTGAACTGAGCTCCTACAATGAGCAGTTCTTC. Encoded protein: CAISELSSYNEQFF.

This clone occurred a few times. This chain connects TRBV2 to TRBJ2-1; 8 bases are shared with TRBD2. V lost 4 bases to trimming and J lost 4 bases; unmatched junction nucleotides: 3. Germline values: CDR1 SNHLY, CDR2 FYNNEI. The CDR3 has 14 residues. The DNA of the CDR3 is TGTGCCAGCAGTGGGGGGACTAGGTACAATGAGCAGTTCTTC. Protein product: CASSGGTRYNEQFF.

The gene calls are TRBV29-1 and TRBJ1-4, with D possibly matching TRBD1 (5 bases). Germline values: CDR1 SQVTM, CDR2 ANQGSEA. CDR3 length equals 16 residues. Trimming left V 2 bases short and J 8 bases short, with 21 bases between. CDR3 in amino acids: CSVEPSGGTGDEKLFF. DNA of the CDR3: TGCAGCGTTGAACCTAGCGGCGGGACCGGCGACGAAAAACTGTTTTTT.

The V call is TRBV28, the J call TRBJ2-7; D not resolved. This CDR3 spans 11 amino acids. The germline V gene has CDR1 MDHEN and CDR2 SYDVKM. The ends were cut back, 6 bases at V and 3 bases at J, with 6 bases in the middle. The CDR3: CASRADYEQYF. The CDR3 DNA follows: TGTGCCAGCAGGGCTGACTACGAGCAGTACTTC.

The gene calls are TRBV30 and TRBJ1-6, with TRBD1 as a possible D gene (5 bases). The CDR3 has 12 residues. Germline-derived CDR1 and CDR2 are GTSNPN and SVGIG (reference sequence). Trimming stripped 8 bases from V and 8 bases from J, with 13 bases between. This CDR3 reads CAGGREDSPLHF. The DNA of the CDR3 is TGTGCCGGGGGGAGGGAGGATTCACCCCTCCACTTT.

With respect to this clone: The same CDR3 arises from other DNA sequences in this sample as well. CDR3 in amino acids: CATSDSGTGGETQYF. The CDR3 DNA follows: TGTGCCACCAGTGACTCCGGGACAGGGGGGGAGACCCAGTACTTC. The chain joins TRBV24-1 to TRBJ2-5; TRBD1 aligns across 11 bases. This CDR3 is 15 amino acids long. In germline, CDR1 is KGHDR, CDR2 SFDVKD. Trimming at V came to 4 bases and at J to 5 bases, leaving 5 bases not matched to a gene.

The chain has TRBV5-6 and TRBJ2-1, with unresolved D. The CDR3 length is 12 residues. Germline V gene lookup returns CDR1 SGHDT and CDR2 YYEEEE. Trimming removed 4 bases at V and 4 bases at J, with 6 bases between. CDR3 DNA sequence: TGTGCCAGCAGCCCGCGATACAATGAGCAGTTCTTC. This translates into CASSPRYNEQFF.

The chain combines TRBV29-1 with TRBJ2-1; 10 nucleotides agree with TRBD2. The V segment lost 4 bases and the J segment 6 bases; nucleotides outside the gene matches: 6. The CDR3 is 14 residues long. CDR1 is SQVTM and CDR2 is ANQGSEA in the germline V gene. The CDR3 reads CSVARLAGANEQFF. The CDR3 region has the DNA TGCAGCGTTGCTCGGCTAGCGGGAGCCAATGAGCAGTTCTTC.

The rearrangement joins TRBV10-3 to TRBJ1-1; 7 bases match TRBD1. This CDR3 has 16 amino acids. Germline CDR1 reads ENHRY; CDR2 reads SYGVKD. J lost 4 bases, V lost 2 bases, and 10 bases had no gene match. For the CDR3, the DNA is TGTGCCATCAGTGAGGGGATCGACAGGGTCACCACTGAAGCTTTCTTT. Translating it yields CAISEGIDRVTTEAFF.

V usage is TRBV5-1 and J usage is TRBJ1-2; 7 positions match TRBD1. The CDR3 contains 13 residues. Germline-derived CDR1 and CDR2 are SGHRS and YFSETQ. V was pared by 4 bases and J by 8 bases, with 8 bases of the junction left unmatched. CDR3 nucleotide sequence: TGCGCCAGCAGCGTCGGACAGGCAGGAGGCTACACCTTC. It encodes CASSVGQAGGYTF.

The chain joins TRBV28 to TRBJ2-7; 7 bases line up with TRBD1. Germline CDR1 MDHEN, CDR2 SYDVKM. V was pared by 5 bases and J by 2 bases, with 6 bases of the junction left unmatched. The CDR3 length is 14 residues. This CDR3 reads CASSSPGQTYEQYF. The CDR3 nucleotides read TGTGCCAGCAGTAGCCCGGGACAGACCTACGAGCAGTACTTC. Complete variable domain (other parts from reference TRBV28 and TRBJ2-7): DVKVTQSSRYLVKRTGEKVFLECVQDMDHENMFWYRQDPGLGLRLIYFSYDVKMKEKGDIPEGYSVSREKKERFSLILESASTNQTSMYLCASSSPGQTYEQYFGPGTRLTVT.

The chain carries TRBV7-2 and TRBJ2-1; tentative D call: TRBD1 (6 bases). V dropped 4 bases and J dropped 7 bases, with 8 bases sitting between them. Germline V lookup: CDR1 SGHTA, CDR2 FQGNSA. The CDR3 has 12 residues. The CDR3 region has the DNA TGTGCCAGCAGCTCACAGGGAAATGAGCAGTTCTTC. As protein: CASSSQGNEQFF. Together with reference TRBV7-2 and TRBJ2-1, the CDR3 gives the full variable domain: GAGVSQSPSNKVTEKGKDVELRCDPISGHTALYWYRQSLGQGLEFLIYFQGNSAPDKSGLPSDRFSAERTGGSVSTLTIQRTQQEDSAVYLCASSSQGNEQFFGPGTRLTVL.

This clone has just one count. The V gene is TRBV5-5, the J gene TRBJ1-1; D unclear. V lost 4 bases and J 4 bases, leaving 14 bases between the germline ends. Germline values: CDR1 SGHKS, CDR2 YYEKEE (reference sequence). This CDR3 is 14 amino acids long. The DNA for the CDR3 is TGTGCCAGCAGCACCCAGACGGGTGGCACTGAAGCTTTCTTT. Translation: CASSTQTGGTEAFF.

In this sample, this clone turned up once. V gene TRBV28 combines with J gene TRBJ1-2; TRBD1 matches 8 bases. CDR1 and CDR2 (germline): MDHEN, SYDVKM. V lost 6 bases to trimming and J lost 6 bases; unmatched junction nucleotides: 6. CDR3 length: 13 residues. The CDR3 loop is CASRIGQGDGYTF. DNA of the CDR3: TGTGCCAGCAGAATCGGACAGGGCGATGGCTACACCTTC.

The chain joins TRBV10-3 to TRBJ2-3; 9 bases map to TRBD2. V trimming: 0 bases; J trimming: 1 base; junction bases outside the gene matches: 2. From germline, CDR1 is ENHRY and CDR2 SYGVKD. The CDR3 sequence is 16 residues long. CDR3 in amino acids: CAISESGGGGTDTQYF. The CDR3 region has the DNA TGTGCCATCAGTGAGTCGGGCGGGGGGGGCACAGATACGCAGTATTTT.

In this sample, this clone turned up once. V gene TRBV3-1 (or the pseudogene TRBV3-2) combines with J gene TRBJ1-1; D is unclear. Germline V gene data show CDR1 as LGHDT and CDR2 as YNNKEL (reference sequence). The V end lost 1 base, the J end lost 1 base, and 22 bases lay between the germline ends. The CDR3 loop spans 19 amino acids. CDR3 DNA sequence: TGTGCCAGCAGCCAAGGGCTCGGGGTAGGGAGAAGCGCGAACACTGAAGCTTTCTTT. It is translated as CASSQGLGVGRSANTEAFF.

This clone was detected once. This sequence joins TRBV11-2 and TRBJ2-7, with 7 bases matching TRBD2. Germline trimming cut 5 bases from V and 3 bases from J; bases unmatched to any gene: 7. The germline V gene has CDR1 SGHAT and CDR2 FQNNGV. The CDR3 runs to 14 residues. The CDR3 sequence is CASSRDPSGYEQYF. In nucleotides, the CDR3 is TGTGCCAGCAGCCGCGATCCTAGCGGCTACGAGCAGTACTTC.

The chain carries TRBV6-5 and TRBJ1-3; 8 nucleotides match TRBD1. This CDR3 is built from 15 residues. Germline CDR1 reads MNHEY; CDR2 reads SVGAGI. Trimming took 5 bases from V and 4 from J; bases not matched to a gene: 7. CDR3 residues: CASSPWTGRGNTIYF. The CDR3, as DNA: TGTGCCAGCAGTCCCTGGACAGGGAGAGGAAACACCATATATTTT.

The gene calls are TRBV29-1 and TRBJ2-7; 8 bases are shared with TRBD2. V lost 4 bases, J lost 0 bases, and 2 bases stayed unmatched. Germline lookup yields CDR1 SQVTM and CDR2 ANQGSEA. CDR3 length: 13 amino acids. CDR3 region: CSVVSGSSYEQYF. The CDR3 DNA is TGCAGCGTTGTCAGCGGGAGCTCCTACGAGCAGTACTTC.